Listed here are 24 T cell receptor beta chains from one sample, sequenced in a study of spatial heterogeneity in lung cancer. TCRdb recomputed calls from the 5' RACE reads with MiXCR, one row per CDR3 protein. There are thousands of distinct CDR3 sequences in the sample; 18% occur only once, and roughly 22% lies in the top ten. Noted time point: sample taken at primary tumor resection. Whole RNA, which was extracted from tumor, nontumor lung tissue or frozen PBMC, was sequenced without any cell sorting. This specimen consisted of normal lung tissue next to the tumor, obtained at surgery. The receptors stem from a male donor with early-stage non-small cell lung cancer.

By share, this clonotype counts as medium-sized. This beta chain is an off-target read within a library intended for alpha chains, so its frequency means little. The DNA for the CDR3 is TGCAGCGTTGGGACAGGGAGTGGCTACACCTTC. Translating it yields CSVGTGSGYTF. The rearrangement uses TRBV29-1 and TRBJ1-2, with 8 bases that match TRBD1. CDR1 and CDR2 from the germline V gene are SQVTM and ANQGSEA. The J segment lost 7 bases and the V segment lost 4 bases, leaving 2 bases of the junction unmatched. CDR3 length equals 11 residues.

This clonotype was observed many times. Since the library was made to target alpha chains, this beta chain is a stray read and its abundance is not meaningful. This chain links TRBV4-1 with TRBJ2-5; TRBD1 might be the D (6 bases). This CDR3 has 15 amino acids. V gave up 2 bases and J gave up 1 base, with 11 bases separating them. The germline V gene has CDR1 MGHRA and CDR2 YSYEKL. CDR3 protein: CASSQTRTVQETQYF. CDR3 in DNA: TGCGCCAGCAGCCAAACTCGGACAGTCCAAGAGACCCAGTACTTC.

By proportion, this clonotype is medium-sized. This beta chain is a stray read from a library made for alpha chains; its abundance is not meaningful. The chain employs TRBV28 and TRBJ2-3, with 16 positions matching TRBD2. The CDR3 totals 20 residues. From germline, CDR1 is MDHEN and CDR2 SYDVKM. V lost 6 bases and J lost 7; bases outside the gene matches: 19. DNA of the CDR3: TGTGCCAGCAGCTCCCCCGGGACTAGCGGGAGGGGTGGTGGGATGAATACGCAGTATTTT. Its protein is CASSSPGTSGRGGGMNTQYF.

This clonotype counts as medium-sized. For a library built for alpha chains, this beta chain is a stray read; little rests on its size. The chain is built from TRBV11-2 and TRBJ2-3; the match to TRBD2 covers 8 bases. The CDR3 has 15 amino acids. Germline V lookup: CDR1 SGHAT, CDR2 FQNNGV. V was pared by 8 bases and J by 2 bases, with 9 bases of the junction left unmatched. CDR3 nucleotide sequence: TGTGCCAGCTCCGGACTAGCCGAAATCACAGATACGCAGTATTTT. Protein: CASSGLAEITDTQYF. Together with reference TRBV11-2 and TRBJ2-3, the CDR3 gives the full variable domain: EAGVAQSPRYKIIEKRQSVAFWCNPISGHATLYWYQQILGQGPKLLIQFQNNGVVDDSQLPKDRFSAERLKGVDSTLKIQPAKLEDSAVYLCASSGLAEITDTQYFGPGTRLTVL.

This clonotype counts as medium-sized. Within a library made for alpha chains, this beta chain is off target, and its count is uninformative. The V and J genes are TRBV7-6 and TRBJ2-2; 9 nucleotides match TRBD2. Unmatched junction bases numbered 12, after V lost 5 bases and J lost 2 bases. This CDR3 comprises 18 residues. The germline V gene encodes CDR1 SGHVS and CDR2 FNYEAQ. The CDR3 nucleotides read TGTGCCAGCAGCCCAGGGGGGGAGACTAGCGGTAACACCGGGGAGCTGTTTTTT. It encodes CASSPGGETSGNTGELFF.

Within the sample, this clonotype is medium-sized (0.01 to 0.1%). Since the library was made to target alpha chains, this beta chain is a stray read and its abundance is not meaningful. V usage is TRBV29-1 and J usage is TRBJ2-1; TRBD2 agrees at 8 bases. The J segment lost 5 bases and the V segment lost 7 bases, leaving 1 base of the junction unmatched. The CDR3 consists of 11 residues. Germline V CDR1 and CDR2: SQVTM, ANQGSEA. The chain's CDR3 is CSGREDNEQFF. In nucleotides, the CDR3 is TGCAGCGGGCGGGAGGACAATGAGCAGTTCTTC.

This clonotype is termed medium-sized. Because the library targeted alpha chains, this beta chain is an off-target read whose size means little. V is TRBV5-1 and J is TRBJ2-5; 7 bases are a match to TRBD2. V was clipped by 3 bases and J by 5 bases; unmatched bases: 13. Germline loops: CDR1 SGHRS, CDR2 YFSETQ. The CDR3 is 16 residues long. This CDR3 is CASSWGSSGPWETQYF. The DNA of the CDR3 is TGCGCCAGCAGCTGGGGATCTAGCGGCCCCTGGGAGACCCAGTACTTC. Drawing the rest from reference TRBV5-1 and TRBJ2-5, the complete variable domain is KAGVTQTPRYLIKTRGQQVTLSCSPISGHRSVSWYQQTPGQGLQFLFEYFSETQRNKGNFPGRFSGRQFSNSRSEMNVSTLELGDSALYLCASSWGSSGPWETQYFGPGTRLLVL.

Comments on this clonotype: For a library built for alpha chains, this beta chain is a stray read; little rests on its size. The chain couples TRBV6-1 to TRBJ2-2, with D unresolved. V gave up 2 bases and J gave up 4 bases, with 11 bases separating them. Germline CDR1 and CDR2: MNHNS and SASEGT. This CDR3 comprises 15 residues. Here the CDR3 DNA reads TGTGCCAGCAGTGAATTGGGATGGAGCACCGGGGAGCTGTTTTTT. This codes for CASSELGWSTGELFF.

By sample fraction, this clonotype is medium-sized. This beta chain is an off-target read within a library intended for alpha chains, so its frequency means little. The genes are TRBV10-3 and TRBJ2-7, with D hard to call. The CDR3 covers 13 residues. The V gene lost 3 bases and the J gene lost 3 bases, with 9 bases spanning the gap. Germline V gene lookup returns CDR1 ENHRY and CDR2 SYGVKD. The CDR3 nucleotides read TGTGCCATCAGTGAACCCGGCGACTACGAGCAGTACTTC. Translating it yields CAISEPGDYEQYF.

With respect to this clonotype: The library was designed around alpha chains, so this beta chain is a stray read whose abundance carries little weight. V is TRBV20-1 and J is TRBJ2-1, with 9 bases identical to TRBD1. From germline, CDR1 is DFQATT and CDR2 SNEGSKA (reference sequence). Trimming removed 6 bases from V and 3 bases from J; junction bases left unmatched: 12. CDR3 length: 16 amino acids. The CDR3 nucleotides read TGCAGTGCCCCGAGGATGGGACAGGGACTCTACAATGAGCAGTTCTTC. Translation: CSAPRMGQGLYNEQFF.

Many counts were recorded for this clonotype. Since it is a stray read in a library aimed at alpha chains, this beta chain has a size that is not meaningful. The gene calls are TRBV7-6 and TRBJ2-2, with 9 bases lining up with TRBD2. This CDR3 is built from 16 residues. Trimming took 1 base from V and 3 from J; bases not matched to a gene: 3. Germline V gives CDR1 SGHVS, CDR2 FNYEAQ. The chain's CDR3 is CASSLERLADTGELFF. The CDR3 nucleotides are TGTGCCAGCAGCTTAGAGAGACTAGCGGACACCGGGGAGCTGTTTTTT.

This clonotype is judged medium-sized (0.01 to 0.1%). This beta chain is off target for a library built for alpha chains, so its abundance means little. V and J are TRBV10-3 and TRBJ1-1; TRBD1 is a possible D gene (5 bases). Germline V lookup: CDR1 ENHRY, CDR2 SYGVKD. Trimming took 2 bases from V and 2 from J, leaving 6 bases between them. The CDR3 runs to 13 residues. The CDR3 is CAISEGANTEAFF. The CDR3 coding sequence is TGTGCCATCAGTGAGGGGGCCAACACTGAAGCTTTCTTT.

This clonotype was detected only a few times. This beta chain is a stray sequence in a library constructed for alpha chains; its clone size is not meaningful. The rearrangement links TRBV20-1 to TRBJ2-5, with D maybe TRBD1 (5 bases). There are 13 residues in the CDR3. Germline V lookup: CDR1 DFQATT, CDR2 SNEGSKA (reference sequence). V gave up 0 bases and J gave up 4 bases, with 9 bases separating them. This CDR3 is CSAREPGPETQYF. The CDR3, as DNA: TGCAGTGCTAGAGAGCCAGGGCCAGAGACCCAGTACTTC.

By share, this clonotype ranks as medium-sized. This beta chain represents an off-target read in a library built for alpha chains; its size is of limited meaning. The V and J genes are TRBV28 and TRBJ2-2; 9 bases map to TRBD2. CDR3 size: 18 residues. The germline V gene encodes CDR1 MDHEN and CDR2 SYDVKM. V gave up 2 bases and J gave up 4 bases; unmatched junction bases: 11. CDR3 residues: CASSLPVAGGAGTGELFF. DNA of the CDR3: TGTGCCAGCAGTTTACCCGTCGCGGGAGGGGCGGGCACCGGGGAGCTGTTTTTT.

By frequency in the sample, this clonotype is medium-sized. With the library built for alpha chains, this beta chain is off target and its frequency is not meaningful. V gene TRBV3-1 combines with J gene TRBJ1-2; the D gene is possibly TRBD1 (5 bases). The CDR3 loop spans 15 amino acids. V shed 3 bases and J shed 1 base, with 12 bases lying between them. Germline CDR1 and CDR2: LGHDT and YNNKEL (reference sequence). This CDR3 reads CASSHRDGLNYGYTF. The CDR3 DNA sequence: TGTGCCAGCAGCCACCGGGACGGGCTTAACTATGGCTACACCTTC. The full variable domain, rest sourced from reference TRBV3-1 and TRBJ1-2, is DTAVSQTPKYLVTQMGNDKSIKCEQNLGHDTMYWYKQDSKKFLKIMFSYNNKELIINETVPNRFSPKSPDKAHLNLHINSLELGDSAVYFCASSHRDGLNYGYTFGSGTRLTVV.

In its sample, this clonotype ranks as medium-sized. The size of this beta chain means little, since it is a stray read in a library made for alpha chains. The genes are TRBV5-1 and TRBJ2-1, with 11 positions matching TRBD1. The germline gives CDR1 SGHRS, CDR2 YFSETQ. Trimming cost V 4 bases and J 9 bases; bases outside gene matches: 6. The CDR3 spans 14 residues. DNA of the CDR3: TGCGCCAGCAGCCAGGGACAGGGGGAGGGTGAGCAGTTCTTC. The encoded protein is CASSQGQGEGEQFF.

In the case of this clonotype: A read error may be the cause here, since a much bigger clone is one base away. As the CDR3 is not closed by the conserved phenylalanine or tryptophan, this likely results from a read error. This beta chain represents an off-target read in a library built for alpha chains; its size is of limited meaning. This chain uses TRBV29-1 with TRBJ2-1; D gene ambiguous. The CDR3 extends over 12 amino acids. Trimming took off 2 bases at V and 11 bases at J, with 13 bases between the two ends. Germline-derived CDR1 and CDR2 are SQVTM and ANQGSEA. CDR3 residues: CSVETGGGQQFL. CDR3 bases: TGCAGCGTTGAAACGGGCGGCGGCCAGCAGTTCCTC.

This clonotype was counted at least ten times. Because the library targeted alpha chains, this beta chain is an off-target read whose size means little. The chain has TRBV5-1 and TRBJ1-1; 7 nucleotides align to TRBD1. The CDR3 covers 14 residues. Trimming cost V 4 bases and J 3 bases; bases outside gene matches: 6. Germline V lookup: CDR1 SGHRS, CDR2 YFSETQ. CDR3 loop: CASSTRQGDTEAFF. CDR3 sequence (DNA): TGCGCCAGCAGCACTCGACAGGGCGACACTGAAGCTTTCTTT.

To note about this clonotype: With the library built for alpha chains, this beta chain is off target and its frequency is not meaningful. The chain has TRBV27 and TRBJ1-2; unclear D gene. V shed 6 bases and J shed 9 bases, with 14 bases lying between them. This CDR3 contains 12 residues. The germline CDR1 and CDR2 sequences are MNHEY and SMNVEV (reference sequence). The CDR3 coding sequence is TGTGCCAGCAGGACGGCCGTTGGTAGCTACACCTTC. It yields the protein CASRTAVGSYTF.

This clonotype rates as medium-sized. Because the library targeted alpha chains, this beta chain is an off-target read whose size means little. The genes are TRBV24-1 and TRBJ1-5, with D possibly matching TRBD1 (5 bases). Per the germline V gene, CDR1 is KGHDR and CDR2 is SFDVKD. With 10 bases removed from V and 4 bases from J, the gap between germline ends came to 13 bases. This CDR3 spans 13 amino acids. CDR3 in DNA: TGTGCCACGGGAGCTGACAGAAATCAGCCCCAGCATTTT. It specifies CATGADRNQPQHF.

This clonotype is labeled as medium-sized. This beta chain appears as a stray read in a library generated for alpha chains; its size is not informative. This chain uses TRBV5-1 with TRBJ2-2, with 8 bases identical to TRBD2. This CDR3 contains 16 residues. Germline CDR1 reads SGHRS; CDR2 reads YFSETQ. V shed 4 bases and J 4 bases; nucleotides not matched to a gene: 9. CDR3 loop: CASSGSGTSGTGELFF. DNA of the CDR3: TGCGCCAGCAGCGGATCCGGGACTAGTGGCACCGGGGAGCTGTTTTTT.

Remarks on this clonotype: Within a library made for alpha chains, this beta chain is off target, and its count is uninformative. J is TRBJ1-1 and V is TRBV5-1; no clear D. Germline CDR1 and CDR2: SGHRS and YFSETQ. Trimming stripped 2 bases from V and 1 base from J, with 9 bases between. The CDR3 totals 14 residues. For the CDR3, the DNA is TGCGCCAGCAGCTTTTTAGGCCCGAACACTGAAGCTTTCTTT. The encoded protein is CASSFLGPNTEAFF.

This clonotype qualifies as medium-sized. With the library built for alpha chains, this beta chain is off target and its frequency is not meaningful. This chain links TRBV7-2 with TRBJ1-2; no definite D call. V was pared by 5 bases and J by 8 bases, with 21 bases between. This CDR3 is built from 15 residues. Germline CDR1 is SGHTA and CDR2 is FQGNSA. The chain's CDR3 is CASSPGPGSLGGYTF. The CDR3 DNA follows: TGTGCCAGCAGCCCCGGACCTGGTAGTCTAGGGGGCTACACCTTC.

Only one count was recorded for this clonotype. Little can be read into the size of this beta chain, an off-target read in a library designed for alpha chains. The CDR3 bases are TGTGCCAGCAGCTTAGGACAGAGCAATCAGCCCCAGCATTTT. Protein sequence: CASSLGQSNQPQHF. This chain joins TRBV7-9 and TRBJ1-5; a possible D gene is TRBD1 (5 bases). From germline, CDR1 is SEHNR and CDR2 FQNEAQ (reference sequence). This CDR3 comprises 14 residues. V lost 1 base and J lost 1, with 5 bases in between.